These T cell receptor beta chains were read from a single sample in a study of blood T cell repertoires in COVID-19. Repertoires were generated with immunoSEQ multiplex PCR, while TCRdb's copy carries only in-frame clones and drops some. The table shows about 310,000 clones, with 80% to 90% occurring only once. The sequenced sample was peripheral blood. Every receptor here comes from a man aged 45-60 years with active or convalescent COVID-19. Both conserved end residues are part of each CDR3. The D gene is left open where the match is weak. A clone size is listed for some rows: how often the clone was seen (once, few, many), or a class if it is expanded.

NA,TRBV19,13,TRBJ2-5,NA,TGTGCCAGTAGTATCCAGGAAGGTGGGACCCAGTACTTC,CASSIQEGGTQYF
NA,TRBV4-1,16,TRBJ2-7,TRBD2,TGCGCCAGCAGCCAAGATCGAAGCGGGAGGAGGTACGAGCAGTACTTC,CASSQDRSGRRYEQYF
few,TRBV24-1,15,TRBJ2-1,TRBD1,TGTGCCACCAGTGATACCGGGACAGGGAGCAATGAGCAGTTCTTC,CATSDTGTGSNEQFF
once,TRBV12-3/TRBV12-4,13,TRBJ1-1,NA,TGTGCCAGCAGTCGGACTGCGAACACTGAAGCTTTCTTT,CASSRTANTEAFF
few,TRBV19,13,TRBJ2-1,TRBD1,TGTGCCAGTAGAAGGGACAGGGGAAATGAGCAGTTCTTC,CASRRDRGNEQFF
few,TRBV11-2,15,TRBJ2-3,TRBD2,TGTGCCAGCAGCGTGCTAGCGGGGGTCACAGATACGCAGTATTTT,CASSVLAGVTDTQYF
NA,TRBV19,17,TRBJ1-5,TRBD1,TGTGCCAGTAGTATAGATCGAGGACAGGTCTACAATCAGCCCCAGCATTTT,CASSIDRGQVYNQPQHF
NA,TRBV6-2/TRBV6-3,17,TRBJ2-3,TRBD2,TGTGCCAGCAGTTACTCCCCTAGCGGGGATAGCACAGATACGCAGTATTTT,CASSYSPSGDSTDTQYF
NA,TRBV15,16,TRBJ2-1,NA,TGTGCCACCAGCAGAGATTGGGGGACTCTCTACAATGAGCAGTTCTTC,CATSRDWGTLYNEQFF
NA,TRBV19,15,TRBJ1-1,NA,TGTGCCAGTAGTATGGGGGCAGGGGCAAGCACTGAAGCTTTCTTT,CASSMGAGASTEAFF